Listed below are T cell receptor beta chains from one sample, sequenced in a study of circulating tumor DNA in untreated peripheral T-cell lymphoma. The repertoire was sequenced with immunoSEQ multiplex PCR; TCRdb's copy has only in-frame clones and lacks some. The sample lists approximately 1,900 clones, 87% occurring once. What was sequenced was tumor tissue. These receptors all stem from a human donor with peripheral T-cell lymphoma. CDR3s include the opening cysteine and the closing phenylalanine or tryptophan. The D gene is left open where the match is weak. The size field is filled for only some rows; it gives once, few, many or a size class.

cdr3_aa: CASTSTGAATGELFF; v_call: TRBV11-3; j_call: TRBJ2-2; clone_size: once; d_call: TRBD1
cdr3_aa: CASSPNSYEQYF; v_call: TRBV18; j_call: TRBJ2-7; clone_size: .; d_call: .
cdr3_aa: CASSHSGTSGGHTQYF; v_call: TRBV14; j_call: TRBJ2-3; clone_size: few; d_call: TRBD2
cdr3_aa: CASSYPHETAGAGELFF; v_call: TRBV6-8; j_call: TRBJ2-2; clone_size: .; d_call: .
cdr3_aa: CASSFNREVTEAFF; v_call: TRBV11-3; j_call: TRBJ1-1; clone_size: .; d_call: .
cdr3_aa: CASSWTVEGEVFF; v_call: TRBV19; j_call: TRBJ1-1; clone_size: .; d_call: .
cdr3_aa: CASSYSGQAYGANVLTF; v_call: TRBV6-7; j_call: TRBJ2-6; clone_size: .; d_call: TRBD1
cdr3_aa: CASSPMTLAPEAFF; v_call: TRBV9; j_call: TRBJ1-1; clone_size: .; d_call: .
cdr3_aa: CVSSLAGSYEQYF; v_call: TRBV28; j_call: TRBJ2-7; clone_size: .; d_call: .
cdr3_aa: CASSYSWADQETQYF; v_call: TRBV6-8; j_call: TRBJ2-5; clone_size: .; d_call: .
cdr3_aa: CASSMDRGTGEQYF; v_call: TRBV11-3; j_call: TRBJ2-7; clone_size: .; d_call: TRBD1
cdr3_aa: CSVQQGANEQYF; v_call: TRBV29-1; j_call: TRBJ2-7; clone_size: .; d_call: TRBD1
cdr3_aa: CATSRGNLYYGYTF; v_call: TRBV15; j_call: TRBJ1-2; clone_size: .; d_call: .
cdr3_aa: CASSNRKQGGNEQFF; v_call: TRBV11-3; j_call: TRBJ2-1; clone_size: .; d_call: .
cdr3_aa: CASSLTSDTDTQYF; v_call: TRBV19; j_call: TRBJ2-3; clone_size: once; d_call: TRBD2
cdr3_aa: CASSTGQGYATNEKLFF; v_call: TRBV19; j_call: TRBJ1-4; clone_size: .; d_call: TRBD1
cdr3_aa: CASSLAGQGTQDEQFF; v_call: TRBV11-3; j_call: TRBJ2-1; clone_size: .; d_call: TRBD1
cdr3_aa: CASRSRQGTGANVLTF; v_call: TRBV6-8; j_call: TRBJ2-6; clone_size: .; d_call: TRBD1
cdr3_aa: CASSEAVDNSGNTIYF; v_call: TRBV6-1; j_call: TRBJ1-3; clone_size: .; d_call: .
cdr3_aa: CASSLEVREETQYF; v_call: TRBV11-3; j_call: TRBJ2-5; clone_size: .; d_call: .
cdr3_aa: CASKAGGVSYEQYF; v_call: TRBV12-5; j_call: TRBJ2-7; clone_size: .; d_call: TRBD1
cdr3_aa: CASSSPWTEMNTEAFF; v_call: TRBV11-1; j_call: TRBJ1-1; clone_size: .; d_call: .
cdr3_aa: CASRLGTASGNTIYF; v_call: TRBV25-1; j_call: TRBJ1-3; clone_size: few; d_call: TRBD1
cdr3_aa: CASSLGGVYQPQHF; v_call: TRBV11-3; j_call: TRBJ1-5; clone_size: .; d_call: .
cdr3_aa: CASIIQGPGNTIYF; v_call: TRBV6-7; j_call: TRBJ1-3; clone_size: once; d_call: .
cdr3_aa: CASSPLTGDTEAFF; v_call: TRBV18; j_call: TRBJ1-1; clone_size: few; d_call: .
cdr3_aa: CASSIEPASSYEQYF; v_call: TRBV19; j_call: TRBJ2-7; clone_size: .; d_call: .
cdr3_aa: CASSYSARTDYGYTF; v_call: TRBV6-7; j_call: TRBJ1-2; clone_size: .; d_call: .
cdr3_aa: CASSLTTSPLYEQYF; v_call: TRBV1; j_call: TRBJ2-7; clone_size: .; d_call: .
cdr3_aa: CASRGRGNTEAFF; v_call: TRBV19; j_call: TRBJ1-1; clone_size: .; d_call: .
cdr3_aa: CASSFRTGPIGPGELFF; v_call: TRBV18; j_call: TRBJ2-2; clone_size: once; d_call: TRBD1
cdr3_aa: CAWRGTGELFF; v_call: TRBV30; j_call: TRBJ2-2; clone_size: .; d_call: .
cdr3_aa: CASSPRATDVVKHF; v_call: TRBV18; j_call: TRBJ1-5; clone_size: .; d_call: .
cdr3_aa: CAISESTGGPEAFF; v_call: TRBV10-3; j_call: TRBJ1-1; clone_size: .; d_call: .
cdr3_aa: CASSNSGPPRHF; v_call: TRBV14; j_call: TRBJ2-5; clone_size: .; d_call: .
cdr3_aa: CASSSLAGGYNEQFF; v_call: TRBV18; j_call: TRBJ2-1; clone_size: .; d_call: TRBD2
cdr3_aa: CASSTQGWGQPQHF; v_call: TRBV11-3; j_call: TRBJ1-5; clone_size: .; d_call: .
cdr3_aa: CASSQGRGQPFSEEAFF; v_call: TRBV5-1; j_call: TRBJ1-1; clone_size: .; d_call: .
cdr3_aa: CASSTSGGRGTEAFF; v_call: TRBV19; j_call: TRBJ1-1; clone_size: .; d_call: TRBD1
cdr3_aa: CASSLTGAGANVLTF; v_call: TRBV28; j_call: TRBJ2-6; clone_size: .; d_call: .
cdr3_aa: CASSYLRGSGNTIYF; v_call: TRBV6-8; j_call: TRBJ1-3; clone_size: .; d_call: .
cdr3_aa: CASSLGYYQGTGELFF; v_call: TRBV11-3; j_call: TRBJ2-2; clone_size: once; d_call: .
cdr3_aa: CASSHGNSGNTIYF; v_call: TRBV4-1; j_call: TRBJ1-3; clone_size: .; d_call: .
cdr3_aa: CASSTSPGQGSFETQYF; v_call: TRBV19; j_call: TRBJ2-5; clone_size: .; d_call: TRBD1
cdr3_aa: CASSVAPGSSYEQYF; v_call: TRBV19; j_call: TRBJ2-7; clone_size: .; d_call: .
cdr3_aa: CASSYSAGPKTQYF; v_call: TRBV6-8; j_call: TRBJ2-5; clone_size: .; d_call: .
cdr3_aa: CASSRGTQDTEAFF; v_call: TRBV19; j_call: TRBJ1-1; clone_size: .; d_call: .
cdr3_aa: CASGPGQGYNEQFF; v_call: TRBV12-5; j_call: TRBJ2-1; clone_size: .; d_call: TRBD1
cdr3_aa: CSATGTPPGELFF; v_call: TRBV29-1; j_call: TRBJ2-2; clone_size: once; d_call: .
cdr3_aa: CASSAGLPYNEQFF; v_call: TRBV10-2; j_call: TRBJ2-1; clone_size: .; d_call: .
cdr3_aa: CASKPMDTNTEAFF; v_call: TRBV19; j_call: TRBJ1-1; clone_size: .; d_call: .
cdr3_aa: CAWSVGQGGNYGYTF; v_call: TRBV30; j_call: TRBJ1-2; clone_size: .; d_call: .
cdr3_aa: CASSLESSGYNEQFF; v_call: TRBV11-3; j_call: TRBJ2-1; clone_size: .; d_call: TRBD2
cdr3_aa: CASSFGQGGLNTEAFF; v_call: TRBV11-3; j_call: TRBJ1-1; clone_size: .; d_call: TRBD1
cdr3_aa: CASSPGLAGDLTDTQYF; v_call: TRBV5-1; j_call: TRBJ2-3; clone_size: .; d_call: TRBD2
cdr3_aa: CASSSIAGEIYEQYF; v_call: TRBV11-1; j_call: TRBJ2-7; clone_size: once; d_call: TRBD2
cdr3_aa: CASRQQGSLSYEQYF; v_call: TRBV19; j_call: TRBJ2-7; clone_size: .; d_call: .
cdr3_aa: CASSSRGGFYGYTF; v_call: TRBV5-1; j_call: TRBJ1-2; clone_size: .; d_call: .